The 24 T cell receptor beta chains presented below share a single source sample, sequenced in a study of OX40 agonist ivuxolimab in advanced cancers. Profiled with immunoSEQ multiplex PCR; TCRdb holds only in-frame clones, not every one. The sample consists of about 81,000 clones, approximately 85% of them appearing once. This sample comprised CD4+ or CD8+ T cells sorted from blood, obtained in a trial of the OX40 agonist ivuxolimab. Receptors were obtained from an adult with an advanced solid tumor such as melanoma, head and neck, liver or kidney cancer.

V gene TRBV4-3 combines with J gene TRBJ1-2; D may be TRBD1 (5 bases). Trimming stripped 6 bases from V and 0 bases from J, with 20 bases between. Germline V gene lookup returns CDR1 LGHNA and CDR2 YSLEER. The CDR3 sequence is 17 residues long. CDR3 coding DNA: TGCGCCAGCAGACACGACCGCGGGGGTTTCGCTAACTATGGCTACACCTTC. Translated, it gives CASRHDRGGFANYGYTF.

The genes are TRBV7-9 and TRBJ1-2; a weak D match, TRBD1 (6 bases). The CDR3 runs to 15 residues. V was trimmed by 5 bases and J by 4 bases, leaving 17 bases between them. CDR1 and CDR2 (germline): SEHNR, FQNEAQ (reference sequence). CDR3 sequence reads: CASSLGQMPVYGYTF. CDR3 bases: TGTGCCAGCAGCCTTGGACAGATGCCGGTCTATGGCTACACCTTC.

The table lists this clone with a count of one. The chain carries TRBV28 and TRBJ2-1; a possible D gene is TRBD1 (7 bases). The germline V gene encodes CDR1 MDHEN and CDR2 SYDVKM. V shed 5 bases and J shed 8 bases, with 16 bases lying between them. The CDR3 extends over 14 amino acids. Written as DNA, the CDR3 is TGTGCCAGCAGTGTCCCCAGGGGGGACGATGAGCAGTTCTTC. Protein product: CASSVPRGDDEQFF.

The DNA of the CDR3 is TGTGCCAGCAGGCGACAGGGGAAGGAAGCTTTCTTT. Protein sequence: CASRRQGKEAFF. The rearrangement links TRBV2 to TRBJ1-1; the match to TRBD1 covers 8 bases. The CDR3 runs 12 residues. The V gene end was trimmed by 6 bases and the J gene end by 8 bases; junction bases not matched to a gene: 5. Germline CDR1 is SNHLY and CDR2 is FYNNEI. Full variable domain (remainder filled in from reference TRBV2 and TRBJ1-1): EPEVTQTPSHQVTQMGQEVILRCVPISNHLYFYWYRQILGQKVEFLVSFYNNEISEKSEIFDDQFSVERPDGSNFTLKIRSTKLEDSAMYFCASRRQGKEAFFGQGTRLTVV.

The genes are TRBV6-6 and TRBJ2-1; no definite D call. Germline CDR1 and CDR2: MNHNY and SVGAGI (reference sequence). This CDR3 contains 15 residues. With 4 bases removed from V and 0 bases from J, the gap between germline ends came to 10 bases. The CDR3 reads CASSSASHSYNEQFF. The CDR3 DNA is TGTGCCAGCAGTTCTGCCAGCCACTCCTACAATGAGCAGTTCTTC.

The chain couples TRBV7-9 to TRBJ2-4, with 9 nucleotides matching TRBD1. Germline CDR1 is SEHNR and CDR2 is FQNEAQ (reference sequence). V lost 4 bases to trimming and J lost 6 bases; unmatched junction nucleotides: 7. The CDR3 is 15 residues long. Written as DNA, the CDR3 is TGTGCCAGCAGCTCGAACAGGGGGCCGGGAAACATTCAGTACTTC. Its translation is CASSSNRGPGNIQYF.

The chain combines TRBV2 with TRBJ1-4; D perhaps matches TRBD1 (5 bases). The CDR3 has 16 amino acids. Germline-derived CDR1 and CDR2 are SNHLY and FYNNEI. The germline V and J ends were trimmed by 6 bases and 0 bases, with 14 bases remaining between them. Here the CDR3 DNA reads TGTGCCAGCAGAGTCACAGGATTTGCAACTAATGAAAAACTGTTTTTT. Its translation: CASRVTGFATNEKLFF.

The chain carries TRBV6-1 and TRBJ2-3; 7 nucleotides match TRBD1. Germline V CDR1 and CDR2: MNHNS, SASEGT. V trimming: 4 bases; J trimming: 1 base; junction bases outside the gene matches: 8. The CDR3 length is 16 residues. The CDR3 loop reads CASSGKDRTGTDTQYF. The CDR3 DNA sequence: TGTGCCAGCAGTGGAAAGGACAGGACAGGCACAGATACGCAGTATTTT.

The chain employs TRBV6-1 and TRBJ1-1, with D possibly being TRBD1 (5 bases). Germline V gives CDR1 MNHNS, CDR2 SASEGT. V shed 3 bases and J shed 1 base, with 6 bases lying between them. The CDR3 sequence is 13 residues long. DNA for the CDR3: TGTGCCAGCAGTGATGGGGGGAACACTGAAGCTTTCTTT. It encodes CASSDGGNTEAFF.

The chain is built from TRBV5-1 and TRBJ2-5; 9 nucleotides agree with TRBD2. This CDR3 spans 16 amino acids. V lost 2 bases and J lost 2; bases outside the gene matches: 7. Germline V gene sequence: CDR1 SGHRS, CDR2 YFSETQ. CDR3 bases: TGCGCCAGCAGCTTCTCTGGTGCGGGGGGGCAAGAGACCCAGTACTTC. This translates into CASSFSGAGGQETQYF. Full variable domain (remainder filled in from reference TRBV5-1 and TRBJ2-5): KAGVTQTPRYLIKTRGQQVTLSCSPISGHRSVSWYQQTPGQGLQFLFEYFSETQRNKGNFPGRFSGRQFSNSRSEMNVSTLELGDSALYLCASSFSGAGGQETQYFGPGTRLLVL.

V usage is TRBV5-1 and J usage is TRBJ2-1; TRBD2 matches 15 bases. CDR1 and CDR2 from the germline V gene are SGHRS and YFSETQ. CDR3 length equals 16 residues. With V trimmed by 4 bases and J by 4 bases, 3 bases remained unmatched. The CDR3 here is CASSLGLAGGYNEQFF. The CDR3 nucleotides read TGCGCCAGCAGCCTCGGACTAGCGGGAGGGTACAATGAGCAGTTCTTC.

V and J are TRBV29-1 and TRBJ2-7, with 8 bases that match TRBD1. Germline loops: CDR1 SQVTM, CDR2 ANQGSEA. This CDR3 comprises 16 residues. With 0 bases clipped from V and 5 bases from J, the junction kept 12 bases outside the gene matches. This CDR3 is CSVEDLSGGLFHEQYV. CDR3 nucleotide sequence: TGCAGCGTTGAAGATCTCTCAGGGGGCTTATTCCACGAGCAGTACGTC.

J is TRBJ1-1 and V is TRBV7-3, with D perhaps matching TRBD1 (6 bases). V gave up 5 bases and J gave up 5 bases, with 15 bases separating them. The CDR3 totals 14 residues. Germline V gives CDR1 SGHTA, CDR2 FQGTGA. The CDR3, as DNA: TGTGCCAGCAGCAACCCGGGGGGCCGGACTGAAGCTTTCTTT. It translates to CASSNPGGRTEAFF.

The chain uses TRBV5-4 and TRBJ2-5; the D gene is possibly TRBD1 (5 bases). This CDR3 is built from 15 residues. Trimming took 4 bases from V and 1 from J, leaving 14 bases between them. Germline V CDR1 and CDR2: SGHNT, YYREEE (reference sequence). CDR3 region: CASSKGPEIQETQYF. CDR3 in DNA: TGTGCCAGCAGCAAGGGGCCGGAGATCCAAGAGACCCAGTACTTC.

The V and J genes are TRBV11-2 and TRBJ2-7; D unresolved. CDR1 SGHAT and CDR2 FQNNGV come from the germline V gene. This CDR3 comprises 14 residues. Trimming took off 4 bases at V and 6 bases at J, with 16 bases between the two ends. The CDR3 sequence is CASSYRTFSSEQYV. The CDR3 DNA is TGTGCCAGCAGCTATAGGACCTTCTCAAGCGAGCAGTACGTC.

J is TRBJ2-5 and V is TRBV27, with 10 nucleotides matching TRBD2. This CDR3 region has 17 residues. Per germline, CDR1 MNHEY and CDR2 SMNVEV (reference sequence). V lost 6 bases, J lost 3 bases, and 13 bases stayed unmatched. CDR3 amino acids: CASSRKAGGPSKETQYF. CDR3 nucleotides: TGTGCCAGCAGCCGAAAAGCGGGAGGGCCCTCGAAAGAGACCCAGTACTTC.

DNA of the CDR3: TGTGCCAGCAGCTTAGACGTTGCACAGGCCAATCAGCCCCAGCATTTT. Its protein is CASSLDVAQANQPQHF. The chain carries TRBV7-9 and TRBJ1-5, with a weak D call TRBD1 (5 bases). This CDR3 has 16 residues. Looked up from germline, CDR1 is SEHNR and CDR2 is FQNEAQ (reference sequence). V was pared by 1 base and J by 3 bases, with 13 bases between.

This rearrangement joins TRBV5-1 to TRBJ2-1; 11 bases are shared with TRBD2. J gave up 4 bases and V 4 bases, and 7 bases lay outside the gene matches. The germline gives CDR1 SGHRS, CDR2 YFSETQ. There are 16 residues in the CDR3. The CDR3 protein is CASSSAGTSGYNEQFF. The DNA for the CDR3 is TGCGCCAGCAGCAGCGCCGGGACTAGCGGATACAATGAGCAGTTCTTC.

The table lists this clone with a count of one. This sequence joins TRBV5-1 and TRBJ2-3; D is uncertain. Trimming pared 3 bases from V and 0 bases from J, leaving 14 bases between. This CDR3 is 16 amino acids long. Germline-derived CDR1 and CDR2 are SGHRS and YFSETQ. CDR3 DNA sequence: TGCGCCAGCAGCTCCCTCGTCGGGCGGAGCACAGATACGCAGTATTTT. Translation gives CASSSLVGRSTDTQYF.

The chain carries TRBV19 and TRBJ1-5, with D hard to call. The CDR3 spans 15 residues. The V end lost 3 bases, the J end lost 2 bases, and 11 bases lay between the germline ends. Per the germline V gene, CDR1 is LNHDA and CDR2 is SQIVND (reference sequence). This CDR3 reads CASSIYSWGNQPQHF. The CDR3, as DNA: TGTGCCAGTAGTATCTATTCCTGGGGCAATCAGCCCCAGCATTTT.

The V gene is TRBV9, the J gene TRBJ2-1; 12 nucleotides line up with TRBD2. J gave up 5 bases and V 5 bases, and 8 bases lay outside the gene matches. The CDR3 is made up of 16 amino acids. The germline V gene encodes CDR1 SGDLS and CDR2 YYNGEE. The DNA for the CDR3 is TGTGCCAGCAGGGAACTGGGACTAGCGGGTGACAATGAGCAGTTCTTC. This sequence encodes CASRELGLAGDNEQFF.

This clone was detected only a few times. CDR3 nucleotides: TGTGCCTGGAGTAAAACAGGGGGCTCATATACGCAGTATTTT. Translated: CAWSKTGGSYTQYF. This chain links TRBV30 with TRBJ2-3; 9 positions match TRBD1. CDR3 size: 14 residues. CDR1 GTSNPN and CDR2 SVGIG come from the germline V gene (reference sequence). V shed 2 bases, J shed 7 bases, and the junction held 7 bases outside the gene matches.

The chain links TRBV4-1 to TRBJ2-1, with D perhaps TRBD2 (6 bases). This CDR3 is built from 17 residues. Germline V gene lookup returns CDR1 MGHRA and CDR2 YSYEKL. V dropped 4 bases and J dropped 4 bases, with 20 bases sitting between them. The CDR3 DNA is TGCGCCAGCAGCCGAACCCAAGCTAGCGTAACATACAATGAGCAGTTCTTC. Encoded protein: CASSRTQASVTYNEQFF.

The chain uses TRBV18 and TRBJ2-7, with TRBD1 matching 10 bases. The V and J ends lost 3 bases and 5 bases, in that order; junction bases with no gene match: 10. The CDR3 runs to 16 residues. Germline CDR1 and CDR2: KGHSH and LQKENI. The CDR3 DNA is TGTGCCAGCTCACCTGGGCTAGGACAGGGGGTCCACGAGCAGTACTTC. This gives the protein CASSPGLGQGVHEQYF.